This TCR beta chain was identified during a study of cytomegalovirus exposure and HLA in healthy donors. Primers: 60 Vbeta forward and 13 Jbeta reverse. Assay: immunoSEQ multiplex PCR; the TCRdb copy retains only in-frame clones and omits some. Here the sample spans some 99,000 clones, 75% to 80% being singletons. V was shortened by 2 bases and J by 1 base, with 12 bases between the two germline ends. The CDR3 runs to 16 residues. Germline assignment: CDR1 LGHNA and CDR2 YNFKEQ. The genes are TRBV4-2 and TRBJ1-3; tentative D call: TRBD1 (6 bases). Material: PBMCs. This TCR derives from a female donor in good health and CMV-seronegative. The CDR3 DNA sequence: TGTGCCAGCAGCCAAAGGACAGCCCGATCTGGAAACACCATATATTTT. Translated, it gives CASSQRTARSGNTIYF.